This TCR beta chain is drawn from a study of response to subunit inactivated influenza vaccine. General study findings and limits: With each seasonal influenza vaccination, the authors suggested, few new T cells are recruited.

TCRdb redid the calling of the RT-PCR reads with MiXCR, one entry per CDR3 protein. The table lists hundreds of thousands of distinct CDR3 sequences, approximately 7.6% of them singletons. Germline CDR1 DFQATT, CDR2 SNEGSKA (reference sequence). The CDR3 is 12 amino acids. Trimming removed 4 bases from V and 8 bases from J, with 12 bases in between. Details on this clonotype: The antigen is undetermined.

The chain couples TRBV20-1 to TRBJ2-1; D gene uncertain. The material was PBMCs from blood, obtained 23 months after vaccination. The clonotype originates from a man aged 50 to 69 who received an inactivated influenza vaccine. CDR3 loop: CSAKYGTDEQFF. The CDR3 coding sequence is TGCAGTGCTAAGTATGGCACCGATGAGCAGTTCTTC.